This T cell receptor beta chain was captured in a study of identical twins (dated by TCRdb to about 2016). At the level of the whole study: TCR alpha and beta repertoires from monozygotic twins, unrelated adults of various ages and cord blood were deep-sequenced to test whether fetal clonotypes persist. To rule out contamination, the twin experiments were replicated at different times with different library preparation protocols.

What the research found in general, with its limitations: Invariant T cells such as MAIT and iNKT could partly confound zero-insertion analyses, although diverse VJ usage argued against such confounding for most clonotypes. Abundant cord blood beta clonotypes had fewer insertions, young adult naive repertoires showed a similar but weaker trend, and memory repertoires showed no such trend. Because the same donors could not be followed over many years, the conclusions relied on cross-sectional statistical analysis. Compared with coincidental sharing between unrelated individuals, out-of-frame TCR alpha sequences shared between twins showed an excess of sequences with low generation probability. In beta out-of-frame sequences, excess twin sharing was weaker, because having fewer shared sequences lowered the signal-to-noise ratio. In monozygotic twins, recombination models systematically underestimated out-of-frame TCR alpha sharing, but the models matched the sharing seen between unrelated individuals.

The sample holds many counts of this clonotype. Its target antigen remains unknown. There are no base qualities to consult, and no much larger clone falls within one base. Every donor was a healthy Caucasian. Three pairs of female monozygotic twins, all aged about 18 to 30 years, made up the twin cohort. RNA for TCR libraries was isolated from peripheral blood mononuclear cells. Library construction relied on 5' RACE. Sequencing took place on an Illumina HiSeq 2000. Template switching added a universal primer binding site, and the final cDNA carried a unique molecular identifier that allowed TCR cDNA molecules to be counted accurately. Specific primers in the conserved constant-segment region were used to synthesize first-strand cDNA for TCR alpha and beta chains. To control for contamination, every cDNA library was double barcoded, receiving both a SMART-Mk sample barcode and Illumina barcodes. TruSeq adapter sequences and Illumina sample barcodes were added in two successive PCR steps. Sequencing of the TCR alpha and beta cDNA libraries was done on the Illumina HiSeq platform using custom primers. The authors' analysis ran thus. Raw reads were processed with MiGEC to extract unique molecular identifiers, and MiXCR was used to determine CDR3 positions. For each individual, recombination models were inferred using an EM algorithm with the repgenHMM and IGoR tools. Shared clonotypes were analyzed with the tcR package in R, and sharing was normalized by the product of cloneset sizes. To study raw recombination without the effects of thymic and clonal selection, out-of-frame nonproductive sequences were analyzed. TCRdb handled the public reads itself, with Q25 trimming in fastp and clone calling in MiXCR, and kept productive beta chains. A single entry per CDR3 protein holds the most common genes and DNA from its merged rows. The V and J calls here are based on TCRdb, not the publication. The sample has just under 650,000 distinct CDR3 sequences on record, roughly 6.6% of them singletons. The top ten constitute 1.6% of the sample.

Relative to germline, V is 2 bases shorter and J is 1 base shorter, with 9 bases between their ends. The germline V gene (reference sequence) yields MNHEY for CDR1 and SMNVEV for CDR2. CDR3 length: 15 amino acids, cysteine to phenylalanine. Only CDR3 DNA is held: 45 bases, read in frame from base 1. This sample also belongs to another study, concerning yellow fever vaccine responses in identical twins. Per the second study: According to the authors, in identical twins the way T cells responded to vaccination appeared partly convergent and partly personalized. In the study, vaccine-responding T cell clones were precisely tracked in identical twins.

Recombination joined TRBV27 with TRBJ1-5, with the D gene call left open. Sequenced input: PBMCs. The receptor was derived from a woman younger than 30 in good health. The DNA reads TGTGCCAGCAGTTTAGGGCGGGGAAGCAATCAGCCCCAGCATTTT. The encoded protein is CASSLGRGSNQPQHF.